This T cell receptor beta chain was found in a study of T-cell memory formation after mild COVID-19. Study-wide results and limits: Whether second-wave clones peaking at day 37 were SARS-CoV-2 specific went unconfirmed.

Deletions cut 1 base from V and 2 bases from J, with 6 bases between. Germline V lookup: CDR1 DFQATT, CDR2 SNEGSKA (reference sequence). CDR3 size: 13 residues. TCR alpha and TCR beta cDNA libraries with sample barcodes and UMIs came from 5'RACE using constant-segment primers. MiXCR was run by TCRdb on the 5' RACE reads, yielding one entry per CDR3 protein. Of about 160,000 distinct CDR3 sequences in the sample, 30% to 35% are singletons; the top ten hold around 12%. Notes on this clonotype: Antigen specificity is unknown.

The rearrangement links TRBV20-1 to TRBJ1-3; D is possibly TRBD1 (6 bases). This TCR was sampled from an adult woman who had mild COVID-19 (a few samples of this study predate the infection). Cell type and time point are not known. The sample taken for sequencing was PBMCs or a T cell subset sorted from them (not recorded which). This CDR3 reads CSARGTAGNTIYF. For the CDR3, the DNA is TGCAGTGCTAGAGGGACAGCTGGAAACACCATATATTTT.